A selection of T cell receptor beta chains follows, all from one sample in a study of blood T cell repertoires in COVID-19. Clones were read by immunoSEQ multiplex PCR, and TCRdb kept only the in-frame ones, dropping some. Counted here are about 41,000 clones, roughly 91% occurring once; the ten biggest clones make up about 5.3%. The sample comprised peripheral blood. All receptors derive from a human donor in a cohort sampled during active COVID-19. Both conserved end residues are part of each CDR3. A D gene is named only where the DNA matches it firmly. Some rows have no size entry. The others give once, few or many, or a class for an expanded clone.

>once|15|TRBV10-2|TRBJ2-1|-
TGCGCCAGCAGTGACCTAGGAACCTCCTACAATGAGCAGTTCTTC
CASSDLGTSYNEQFF
>-|15|TRBV28|TRBJ2-2|-
TGTGCCAGCAGGAGGAGTTATGATGACACCGGGGAGCTGTTTTTT
CASRRSYDDTGELFF
>few|17|TRBV7-9|TRBJ1-4|TRBD1
TGTGCCAGCAGCTCCGACAGTACAGGGGGAGGAAGTGAAAAACTGTTTTTT
CASSSDSTGGGSEKLFF
>-|13|TRBV30|TRBJ2-7|-
TGTGCCTGGAGTAACCAGGGGTTCCACGAGCAGTACTTC
CAWSNQGFHEQYF
>-|14|TRBV7-3|TRBJ2-3|TRBD2
TGTGCCAGCAGCCGACTAGCGGGAGGGGGTACGCAGTATTTT
CASSRLAGGGTQYF
>-|12|TRBV7-8|TRBJ1-3|-
TGTGCCAGCAGCCCCCAGGGGCACACCATATATTTT
CASSPQGHTIYF
>-|18|TRBV11-3|TRBJ2-1|TRBD2
TGTGCCAGCAGTTCTTGGCTAGCGGCCTCCTCCCCCCACAATGAGCAGTTCTTC
CASSSWLAASSPHNEQFF
>few|13|TRBV13|TRBJ2-1|TRBD2
TGTGCCAGCAAAGCAGCGGGATACAATGAGCAGTTCTTC
CASKAAGYNEQFF
>-|14|TRBV28|TRBJ2-3|TRBD1
TGTGCCAGCAGTGAGGACAGGCTGGAAGATACGCAGTATTTT
CASSEDRLEDTQYF
>-|13|TRBV7-9|TRBJ2-5|-
TGTGCCAGCAGCTCCGACAGGCAAGAGACCCAGTACTTC
CASSSDRQETQYF
>-|16|TRBV4-1|TRBJ2-1|TRBD2
TGCGCCAGCAGCCAAGATGACCGGGAGGGGAACAATGAGCAGTTCTTC
CASSQDDREGNNEQFF
>-|15|TRBV27|TRBJ2-1|-
TGTGCCAGCAGTTTATCCTCGGGAGCCTACAATGAGCAGTTCTTC
CASSLSSGAYNEQFF
>-|15|TRBV19|TRBJ2-1|TRBD2
TGTGCCAGTAGTATGGTAGCGGGACCAAACAATGAGCAGTTCTTC
CASSMVAGPNNEQFF
>-|15|TRBV7-2|TRBJ2-3|TRBD1
TGTGCCAGCAGCTACCAAACAGGGGGCACAGATACGCAGTATTTT
CASSYQTGGTDTQYF
>-|13|TRBV4-1|TRBJ2-7|-
TGCGCCAGCAGCCAGCTCGGGGCCTACGAGCAGTACTTC
CASSQLGAYEQYF
>-|14|TRBV6-4|TRBJ1-2|-
TGTGCCAGCAGTGACGGCAGGGTAAACAATGGCTACACCTTC
CASSDGRVNNGYTF
>-|15|TRBV6-1|TRBJ2-5|-
TGTGCCAGCAGTGAGTCACGAGGGCAGGCAGGGACCCAGTACTTC
CASSESRGQAGTQYF
>-|15|TRBV29-1|TRBJ2-7|TRBD2
TGCAGCGTTGCCAATAGCGGGAGGAACTCCTACGAGCAGTACTTC
CSVANSGRNSYEQYF
>-|15|TRBV16|TRBJ2-7|TRBD2
TGTGCCAGCAGCCAATTAGGGAGGGGTATCGACGAGCAGTACTTC
CASSQLGRGIDEQYF
>-|16|TRBV5-5|TRBJ1-6|TRBD1
TGTGCCAGCAGCTTGAGGGACAGGCCGTATAATTCACCCCTCCACTTT
CASSLRDRPYNSPLHF
>-|13|TRBV30|TRBJ1-6|-
TGTGCCTGGAGTGGCAGTCCTAATTCACCCCTCCACTTT
CAWSGSPNSPLHF
>-|15|TRBV11-2|TRBJ2-3|-
TGTGCCAGCAGCTTAGACTTAGGGGGTGGAGTAGCGGGGTATTTT
CASSLDLGGGVAGYF
>-|19|TRBV9|TRBJ1-1|TRBD1
TGTGCCAGCAGCGAGCCGGATCAGGGACAGAAGAAATTGAACACTGAAGCTTTCTTT
CASSEPDQGQKKLNTEAFF
>-|14|TRBV19|TRBJ2-7|TRBD2
TGTGCCAGTAGTAGGGCTAGCGGGAGGTACGAGCAGTACTTC
CASSRASGRYEQYF
>-|13|TRBV11-2|TRBJ2-7|-
TGTGCCAGCAGCTTTCGGGGGGCGCAGGAGCAGTACTTC
CASSFRGAQEQYF
>once|15|TRBV9|TRBJ1-2|-
TGTGCCAGCAGCGTTCAGGGTTCGGCCGTCTATGGCTACACCTTC
CASSVQGSAVYGYTF
>-|16|TRBV24-1|TRBJ2-5|TRBD1
TGTGCCACCAGTGATCAGCACAGGGGTTACCAAGAGACCCAGTACTTC
CATSDQHRGYQETQYF
>-|15|TRBV28|TRBJ2-1|-
TGTGCCAGCAGTCTAACGGGAGCCTCCTACAATGAGCAGTTCTTC
CASSLTGASYNEQFF
>-|14|TRBV11-2|TRBJ2-1|TRBD2
TGTGCCAACCTCGGGCGGGAGGAGCGCGATGAGCAGTTCTTC
CANLGREERDEQFF
>-|16|TRBV7-8|TRBJ2-3|TRBD2
TGTGCCAGCAGCGGCCGACTAGCGGGAGGGGCTGATACGCAGTATTTT
CASSGRLAGGADTQYF
>once|15|TRBV28|TRBJ1-1|-
TGTGCCAGCAACCCCCTGGGGGGAAGGGCGGCTGAAGCTTTCTTT
CASNPLGGRAAEAFF
>-|15|TRBV6-6|TRBJ2-1|-
TGTGCCAGCACCGAGAGGTTGAGCGTTTACAATGAGCAGTTCTTC
CASTERLSVYNEQFF
>-|15|TRBV18|TRBJ1-5|-
TGTGCCAGCTCACCAGAGGGACAAGTCAATCAGCCCCAGCATTTT
CASSPEGQVNQPQHF
>-|12|TRBV28|TRBJ2-7|-
TGTGCCCAAAGAGGGGGAACCTACGAGCAGTACTTC
CAQRGGTYEQYF
>once|13|TRBV10-3|TRBJ2-1|TRBD2
TGTGCCATCAGACTAGCGGGGACCAATGAGCAGTTCTTC
CAIRLAGTNEQFF
>-|13|TRBV28|TRBJ1-2|-
TGTGCCAGCGGATTACAGGGTATTCGTGGCTACACCTTC
CASGLQGIRGYTF
>-|12|TRBV7-6|TRBJ2-7|-
TGTGCCAGCACCACGGGTCACTACGAGCAGTACTTC
CASTTGHYEQYF
>-|16|TRBV13|TRBJ2-7|-
TGTGCCAGCAGCGCACCCGGCGGGGGCAACTCCTACGAGCAGTACTTC
CASSAPGGGNSYEQYF